Listed here is a single TCR beta chain. Trimming removed 6 bases from V and 7 bases from J; junction bases left unmatched: 13. Germline CDR1 reads SEHNR; CDR2 reads FQNEAQ (reference sequence). The CDR3 is made up of 15 amino acids. The record originates from a study of cytomegalovirus exposure and HLA in healthy donors. Overall study context: Unique TCR beta sequences numbering some 120 million came from about 179 million T cells in an earlier analysis. Of all 400 or so donors who were genotyped, about 80% belonged to the Caucasian-associated ancestry cluster.

It was with 60 Vbeta and 13 Jbeta primers that the PCR ran. Assay: immunoSEQ multiplex PCR; the TCRdb copy retains only in-frame clones and omits some. The sample contains a few hundred thousand clones, roughly 80% of which appear only once. Material: PBMCs. The V call is TRBV7-9, the J call TRBJ1-2, with 8 nucleotides matching TRBD1. The sequence came from a man between 40 and 49 years old in good health and CMV-seronegative. The CDR3 sequence: CASSSDRGRMGGYTF. The CDR3 DNA reads as TGTGCCAGCAGTTCAGACAGGGGACGCATGGGTGGCTACACCTTC. Drawing the rest from reference TRBV7-9 and TRBJ1-2, the complete variable domain is DTGVSQNPRHKITKRGQNVTFRCDPISEHNRLYWYRQTLGQGPEFLTYFQNEAQLEKSRLLSDRFSAERPKGSFSTLEIQRTEQGDSAMYLCASSSDRGRMGGYTFGSGTRLTVV.